Described below is a single TCR beta chain sequence and its context. These data belong to a study of cytomegalovirus exposure and HLA in healthy donors. The repertoire was sequenced with immunoSEQ multiplex PCR; TCRdb's copy has only in-frame clones and lacks some. This sample carries tens of thousands of clones, around 92% of them seen once, and the ten largest clones take over 1%. In germline, CDR1 is SEHNR, CDR2 FQNEAQ (reference sequence). The length of the CDR3 is 12 residues. V lost 5 bases and J lost 7, with 11 bases in between. The sequence was collected from a woman between 18 and 30 years old in good health and CMV-seronegative. This chain uses TRBV7-9 with TRBJ1-1; no clear D gene. The sequencing sample was made of PBMCs. The CDR3 protein is CASSSVGGEAFF. CDR3 bases: TGTGCCAGCAGCAGCGTAGGAGGTGAAGCTTTCTTT.